The clone carrying this T cell receptor beta chain came up many times. The target antigen is unknown. Time point indicated: newly diagnosed GD, antithyroid drugs for less than 3 months. RNA from PBMCs was the source of the TCR library. This entry belongs to a study of regulatory T cells in long-lasting Graves disease. CDR3 size: 15 residues. Trimming removed 4 bases at V and 6 bases at J, with 16 bases between. From germline, CDR1 is SGHAT and CDR2 FQNNGV. Broader study findings: Persistent cases of Graves' showed reduced TCR diversity relative to newly diagnosed patients.

For TCR beta, libraries came from iRepertoire HTBI primers and Arm-PCR of CDR3 regions. TCRdb re-called the multiplex PCR reads through MiXCR, storing one row per CDR3 protein. There are about 620,000 distinct CDR3 sequences in the sample; 16% occur only once, and 18% lies in the top ten. This sample also belongs to another study, concerning T cells in Graves' hyperthyroidism and ophthalmopathy. That work contributes: RT-PCR in the first round (using the HTBI primer set) targeted the TCR CDR3. Peripheral blood also featured most of the thyroid clonotypes expanded above 0.001.

Sequences were derived from peripheral blood mononuclear cells (PBMCs), sampled at new diagnosis, from a patient treated with antithyroid drugs. The chain has TRBV11-2 and TRBJ2-1; perhaps TRBD2 as D (6 bases). This TCR derives from a woman younger than 45 with Graves disease. DNA for the CDR3: TGTGCCAGCAGCTGGGGGGAGTTCGGGGGCAATGAGCAGTTCTTC. It yields the protein CASSWGEFGGNEQFF.